These T cell receptor beta chains were read from a single sample in a study of molecular identifiers for immune sequencing clone quantification. Using its own MiXCR run on the PCR reads, TCRdb lists one record per CDR3 protein. The repertoire holds 85,000 to 90,000 distinct CDR3 sequences, with around 25% as singletons. Material for sequencing was naive CD8+ T cells from blood, with Jurkat cell RNA spiked in. Receptors were obtained from a human donor in good health. Some libraries in this study had Jurkat cell RNA spiked in. The CDR3 runs from the conserved cysteine through the conserved F or W. Each record gives: CDR3 protein, J gene, CDR3 length, V gene.

CASSFLDRGTDTPYF | TRBJ2-3 | 15 | TRBV27
CASSYRVEDTQYF | TRBJ2-3 | 13 | TRBV6-5
CASSEGLVQGAFF | TRBJ1-1 | 13 | TRBV9
CASSIASTGELFF | TRBJ2-2 | 13 | TRBV19
CASSPRTSGINEQFF | TRBJ2-1 | 15 | TRBV11-3
CASSPPIPGNIQYF | TRBJ2-4 | 14 | TRBV5-5
CASSFGQGYEQYF | TRBJ2-7 | 13 | TRBV7-2
CASRLTGGAWNEQFF | TRBJ2-1 | 15 | TRBV28
CASSIWVVLDEQFF | TRBJ2-1 | 14 | TRBV11-2
CSATSGGTTDTQYF | TRBJ2-3 | 14 | TRBV20-1
CASSFIQGLDEQFF | TRBJ2-1 | 14 | TRBV7-6
CASSPRVGMSTEASF | TRBJ1-1 | 15 | TRBV19
CASSLVSASGYYEQYF | TRBJ2-7 | 16 | TRBV12-3/TRBV12-4
CASSPRWGAVDTQYF | TRBJ2-3 | 15 | TRBV4-3
CSVDGGGSTDTQYF | TRBJ2-3 | 14 | TRBV29-1